The 15 T cell receptor beta chains presented below share a single source sample, sequenced in a study of cytomegalovirus exposure and HLA in healthy donors. In the PCR, 60 Vbeta and 13 Jbeta primers were used. Only in-frame clones appear in the TCRdb table, and some are missing; sequencing was by immunoSEQ multiplex PCR. The sample shows about 190,000 clones, around 84% of them seen only once. The sequenced material came from PBMCs. The receptors were sampled from a woman between 18 and 30 years old in good health and CMV-seronegative.

Comment on this clone: This specimen includes other DNA sequences encoding the same CDR3. This sequence joins TRBV5-1 and TRBJ2-7; 9 positions match TRBD2. Germline loops: CDR1 SGHRS, CDR2 YFSETQ. This CDR3 comprises 14 residues. V lost 2 bases, J lost 3 bases, and 3 bases stayed unmatched. The CDR3 sequence is CASSLAGGSYEQYF. The CDR3 DNA sequence: TGCGCCAGCAGCTTAGCGGGAGGCAGCTACGAGCAGTACTTC.

Here the CDR3 reads CASSLLTRGRRGYNEQFF. The CDR3 DNA sequence: TGCGCCAGCAGCCTCTTAACCAGGGGGCGACGGGGGTACAATGAGCAGTTCTTC. The chain has TRBV5-1 and TRBJ2-1; 8 bases match TRBD1. V lost 4 bases to trimming and J lost 4 bases; unmatched junction nucleotides: 16. The germline CDR1 and CDR2 sequences are SGHRS and YFSETQ. This CDR3 comprises 18 residues.

The chain combines TRBV6-5 with TRBJ2-7; D is unresolved. The CDR3 is 14 amino acids. Trimming removed 6 bases from V and 0 bases from J, with 12 bases in between. The germline gives CDR1 MNHEY, CDR2 SVGAGI. The CDR3 loop is CASRRYDISYEQYF. CDR3 nucleotides: TGTGCCAGCAGGAGATACGACATCTCCTACGAGCAGTACTTC.

The chain recombines TRBV19 with TRBJ2-7; 7 nucleotides align to TRBD2. The CDR3 spans 12 residues. V trimming: 10 bases; J trimming: 8 bases; junction bases outside the gene matches: 11. Germline V CDR1 and CDR2: LNHDA, SQIVND (reference sequence). The chain's CDR3 is CATRGGAAKQYF. The DNA of the CDR3 is TGTGCCACCCGCGGGGGAGCAGCCAAGCAGTACTTC.

The chain employs TRBV2 and TRBJ1-4; the match to TRBD1 covers 8 bases. The junction had 6 bases not matched to a gene; V was cut back by 1 base and J by 8 bases. There are 15 residues in the CDR3. Germline V lookup: CDR1 SNHLY, CDR2 FYNNEI. In DNA form, the CDR3 reads TGTGCCAGCAGTGAAGGCACAGGGGGATACGAAAAACTGTTTTTT. It yields the protein CASSEGTGGYEKLFF. The variable domain in full, completed from reference TRBV2 and TRBJ1-4, reads EPEVTQTPSHQVTQMGQEVILRCVPISNHLYFYWYRQILGQKVEFLVSFYNNEISEKSEIFDDQFSVERPDGSNFTLKIRSTKLEDSAMYFCASSEGTGGYEKLFFGSGTQLSVL.

The V gene is TRBV11-3, the J gene TRBJ1-1, with D perhaps matching TRBD1 (5 bases). This CDR3 comprises 14 residues. Germline CDR1 is SGHNT and CDR2 is YENEEA. V lost 3 bases, J lost 0 bases, and 8 bases lay in between. The CDR3 bases are TGTGCCAGCAGCTTTAAGGGGCTGAACACTGAAGCTTTCTTT. It codes for CASSFKGLNTEAFF.

This rearrangement joins TRBV10-1 to TRBJ1-5, with TRBD1 identical over 9 bases. The CDR3 has 12 residues. Trimming at V came to 8 bases and at J to 6 bases, leaving 2 bases not matched to a gene. The germline V gene encodes CDR1 WNHNN and CDR2 SYGVQD (reference sequence). The CDR3 DNA reads TGCGCCAGCGGACAGGGGACTCAGCCCCAGCATTTT. Translation: CASGQGTQPQHF.

The chain links TRBV7-9 to TRBJ1-1, with D perhaps matching TRBD1 (5 bases). The CDR3 covers 16 residues. The V and J ends lost 5 bases and 7 bases respectively, with 23 bases between them. CDR1 and CDR2 from the germline V gene are SEHNR and FQNEAQ (reference sequence). CDR3 in DNA: TGTGCCAGCAGCGCCGCCCTCGGGTGGGGGGGAGGTGAAGCTTTCTTT. Translating gives CASSAALGWGGGEAFF.

The rearrangement joins TRBV19 to TRBJ1-2, with D tentatively TRBD1 (6 bases). The CDR3 runs to 15 residues. Germline CDR1 LNHDA, CDR2 SQIVND (reference sequence). Trimming cost V 5 bases and J 4 bases, with 17 bases left between them. This CDR3 reads CASSVRDTGAYGYTF. Written as DNA, the CDR3 is TGTGCCAGTAGTGTCCGGGACACCGGGGCCTATGGCTACACCTTC.

This chain joins TRBV28 and TRBJ2-7, with 12 bases aligning to TRBD1. The CDR3 has 15 amino acids. Germline values: CDR1 MDHEN, CDR2 SYDVKM. Trimming took 2 bases from V and 8 from J; bases not matched to a gene: 7. The CDR3 loop reads CASSLGGTGGRQQYF. In nucleotides, the CDR3 is TGTGCCAGCAGTTTAGGTGGGACAGGGGGCCGCCAGCAGTACTTC.

This chain joins TRBV19 and TRBJ1-1; the D gene is possibly TRBD1 (5 bases). Germline V lookup: CDR1 LNHDA, CDR2 SQIVND (reference sequence). V was pared by 6 bases and J by 3 bases, with 14 bases between. The CDR3 spans 14 residues. The CDR3 DNA reads TGTGCCAGTAGGTGGGGGAGGGCGGACACTGAAGCTTTCTTT. It yields the protein CASRWGRADTEAFF.

The CDR3 nucleotides read TGTGCCAGTAGTATGGGTCCGGACCCGGGGTCACCCCTCCACTTT. This encodes CASSMGPDPGSPLHF. The genes are TRBV19 and TRBJ1-6; D uncertain. The germline CDR1 and CDR2 sequences are LNHDA and SQIVND (reference sequence). The CDR3 consists of 15 residues. Trimming left V 3 bases short and J 10 bases short, with 16 bases between.

The chain employs TRBV28 and TRBJ2-7; no definite D call. Per germline, CDR1 MDHEN and CDR2 SYDVKM. The CDR3 runs 14 residues. The V end was cut by 4 bases, the J end by 2 bases, with 12 bases between. In DNA form, the CDR3 reads TGTGCCAGCAGTTCCACGGGTTTAGCCTACGAGCAGTACTTC. Translation: CASSSTGLAYEQYF.

This sequence joins TRBV7-3 and TRBJ2-1; D might be TRBD2 (6 bases). Deletions cut 6 bases from V and 4 bases from J, with 16 bases between. The CDR3 runs to 15 residues. CDR1 SGHTA and CDR2 FQGTGA come from the germline V gene. CDR3: CASSPSGGAYNEQFF. CDR3 coding DNA: TGTGCCAGCAGTCCGAGCGGCGGGGCTTACAATGAGCAGTTCTTC.

The chain combines TRBV10-1 with TRBJ2-7, with TRBD1 matching 8 bases. V lost 4 bases to trimming and J lost 8 bases; unmatched junction nucleotides: 7. Germline-derived CDR1 and CDR2 are WNHNN and SYGVQD (reference sequence). This CDR3 has 13 amino acids. The DNA of the CDR3 is TGCGCCAGCAGTGCCTCGGACAGGGACAAGCAGTACTTC. The encoded protein is CASSASDRDKQYF.